The TCR beta chain under discussion was sequenced for a study of metastatic and nonmetastatic thyroid tumors. Background on the study: Both malignant and benign thyroid patients supplied peripheral blood and tumor or nodule tissue samples, across which the repertoires of these patients were then compared. Findings and caveats of the study: Benign nodules reportedly had significantly lower TCR beta diversity than malignant thyroid tumors in blood and tumor.

Germline values: CDR1 DFQATT, CDR2 SNEGSKA (reference sequence). V was pared by 1 base and J by 0 bases, with 10 bases between. This CDR3 region has 15 residues. Until they underwent thyroid surgery, no patient had received any treatment. Source study methods: A papillary thyroid cancer distant-metastasis classifier was built from CDR3 differences across clinicopathological groups. TCRdb reprocessed the PCR reads using MiXCR. The V and J calls and clone size come from TCRdb's table, not from the authors' own analysis. The sample records fewer than 40,000 clones, approximately 16% being singletons. Ten or more counts support this clone. Its target is unknown.

This receptor was identified in a female donor with papillary thyroid cancer or a benign thyroid nodule (not recorded which). Some clones in this sample may be carry-over from other donors' samples. The sample comprised blood. The gene calls are TRBV20-1 and TRBJ2-4; either TRBD1 or TRBD2 may supply D (6 bases each). The CDR3 region is CSARGGAGAKNIQYF. The CDR3 nucleotides read TGCAGTGCTAGAGGGGGGGCGGGAGCCAAAAACATTCAGTACTTC.